One and the same sample provided the 21 T cell receptor beta chains below, sequenced in a study of blood T cell repertoires in COVID-19. Repertoires were generated with immunoSEQ multiplex PCR, while TCRdb's copy carries only in-frame clones and drops some. The repertoire includes about 36,000 clones, 85% of them detected once, and roughly 14% sits in the top ten. The sequenced sample was peripheral blood. The receptors come from a human donor in a cohort sampled during active COVID-19.

The genes are TRBV5-1 and TRBJ1-4; maybe TRBD1 (6 bases). This CDR3 contains 16 residues. Trimming removed 4 bases from V and 4 bases from J, with 17 bases in between. Germline-derived CDR1 and CDR2 are SGHRS and YFSETQ. The CDR3 DNA is TGCGCCAGCAGCCCGGGGACATCTCCATTTAATGAAAAACTGTTTTTT. Its protein product is CASSPGTSPFNEKLFF. The whole variable domain, filled in from reference TRBV5-1 and TRBJ1-4, reads KAGVTQTPRYLIKTRGQQVTLSCSPISGHRSVSWYQQTPGQGLQFLFEYFSETQRNKGNFPGRFSGRQFSNSRSEMNVSTLELGDSALYLCASSPGTSPFNEKLFFGSGTQLSVL.

The chain couples TRBV27 to TRBJ2-3; tentative D call: TRBD2 (5 bases). This CDR3 comprises 14 residues. Germline V CDR1 and CDR2: MNHEY, SMNVEV (reference sequence). The ends were cut back, 7 bases at V and 1 base at J, with 12 bases in the middle. The CDR3 reads CASTLRVRTDTQYF. The CDR3 nucleotides read TGTGCCAGCACCCTGAGGGTACGCACAGATACGCAGTATTTT.

The chain employs TRBV5-1 and TRBJ2-2; 10 nucleotides line up with TRBD1. Germline loops: CDR1 SGHRS, CDR2 YFSETQ. After removal of 0 bases from V and 5 bases from J, the junction contained 16 bases not matched to a gene. This CDR3 spans 20 amino acids. Here the CDR3 DNA reads TGCGCCAGCAGCTTGGAATTTGGGACAGGGGTCTCTATGAGGACCGGGGAGCTGTTTTTT. As protein: CASSLEFGTGVSMRTGELFF.

This chain joins TRBV2 and TRBJ2-1; 14 bases are shared with TRBD2. V shed 8 bases, J shed 6 bases, and the junction held 0 bases outside the gene matches. The CDR3 spans 13 residues. Per the germline V gene, CDR1 is SNHLY and CDR2 is FYNNEI. Written as DNA, the CDR3 is TGTGCCAGCGGGACTAGCGGGGGCAATGAGCAGTTCTTC. This codes for CASGTSGGNEQFF.

Concerning this clone: Different DNA sequences within this sample yield the same CDR3. The chain uses TRBV5-5 and TRBJ1-2; the match to TRBD1 covers 7 bases. V lost 2 bases and J lost 6; bases outside the gene matches: 4. The CDR3 totals 13 residues. CDR1 and CDR2 from the germline V gene are SGHKS and YYEKEE (reference sequence). This CDR3 reads CASSFTGADGYTF. The CDR3 nucleotides read TGTGCCAGCAGCTTCACAGGGGCGGATGGCTACACCTTC. Using reference TRBV5-5 and TRBJ1-2 for the parts outside the CDR3, the full variable domain is DAGVTQSPTHLIKTRGQQVTLRCSPISGHKSVSWYQQVLGQGPQFIFQYYEKEERGRGNFPDRFSARQFPNYSSELNVNALLLGDSALYLCASSFTGADGYTFGSGTRLTVV.

This sequence joins TRBV2 and TRBJ2-3, with 13 bases that match TRBD2. The trim removed 4 bases at V and 0 bases at J, leaving 4 bases unmatched. The length of the CDR3 is 17 residues. CDR1 and CDR2 from the germline V gene are SNHLY and FYNNEI. CDR3 DNA: TGTGCCAGCAGTGTACTAGCGGGGGGGGGTAGCACAGATACGCAGTATTTT. Amino acid sequence: CASSVLAGGGSTDTQYF.

CDR3 residues: CASSGGVGYEQYF. The CDR3 DNA reads as TGTGCCAGCAGCGGCGGGGTAGGATACGAGCAGTACTTC. The chain carries TRBV4-2 and TRBJ2-7, with a possible D match to TRBD2 (6 bases). This CDR3 has 13 residues. CDR1 is LGHNA and CDR2 is YNFKEQ in the germline V gene. V was clipped by 5 bases and J by 4 bases, with 12 bases between them.

The gene calls are TRBV20-1 and TRBJ2-5, with D perhaps matching TRBD1 (5 bases). The germline CDR1 and CDR2 sequences are DFQATT and SNEGSKA (reference sequence). The CDR3 extends over 12 amino acids. Trimming shortened V by 3 bases and J by 3 bases, and 8 bases separated the two germline ends. The CDR3 region has the DNA TGCAGTGCTAGTGAAGGGGAAGAGACCCAGTACTTC. Its protein product is CSASEGEETQYF.

This chain connects TRBV7-2 to TRBJ1-2; D gene uncertain. The CDR3 covers 13 residues. V lost 1 base, J lost 5 bases, and 8 bases lay in between. Germline V gene lookup returns CDR1 SGHTA and CDR2 FQGNSA. The CDR3 DNA is TGTGCCAGCAGCTTAGACGGTAGATATGGCTACACCTTC. Protein: CASSLDGRYGYTF.

The rearrangement links TRBV6-5 to TRBJ2-2; perhaps TRBD1 as D (7 bases). This CDR3 is 15 amino acids long. Looked up from germline, CDR1 is MNHEY and CDR2 is SVGAGI. Trimming shortened V by 6 bases and J by 0 bases, and 11 bases separated the two germline ends. This chain's CDR3 is CASRAGGSNTGELFF. In DNA form, the CDR3 reads TGTGCCAGCAGGGCAGGGGGGTCGAACACCGGGGAGCTGTTTTTT.

The rearrangement links TRBV7-8 to TRBJ2-7; TRBD1 aligns across 11 bases. The CDR3 contains 15 residues. The trim removed 2 bases at V and 7 bases at J, leaving 7 bases unmatched. Germline CDR1 reads SGHVS; CDR2 reads FQNEAQ. The CDR3 sequence is CASSLLGQGVREQYF. CDR3 DNA: TGTGCCAGCAGCTTATTGGGACAGGGGGTTCGAGAGCAGTACTTC.

The rearrangement joins TRBV13 to TRBJ2-7, with 7 bases matching TRBD1. V dropped 2 bases and J dropped 5; count of bases not matched to a gene: 3. The CDR3 runs to 13 residues. Germline CDR1 is PRHDT and CDR2 is FYEKMQ (reference sequence). This CDR3 is CASSLNQGDEQYF. The CDR3 DNA reads TGTGCCAGCAGCTTAAACCAGGGGGACGAGCAGTACTTC. The full variable domain, completed using reference TRBV13 and TRBJ2-7, is AAGVIQSPRHLIKEKRETATLKCYPIPRHDTVYWYQQGPGQDPQFLISFYEKMQSDKGSIPDRFSAQQFSDYHSELNMSSLELGDSALYFCASSLNQGDEQYFGPGTRLTVT.

As DNA, the CDR3 is TGTGCCACGGCATTGGACAGACGAGGGGGAGCTTTCTTT. It yields the protein CATALDRRGGAFF. The V call is TRBV10-3, the J call TRBJ1-1, with D possibly TRBD1 on 6 matching bases. V was clipped by 10 bases and J by 10 bases, with 22 bases between them. The CDR3 totals 13 residues. Per the germline V gene, CDR1 is ENHRY and CDR2 is SYGVKD.

The chain recombines TRBV10-3 with TRBJ2-1, with 11 bases lining up with TRBD2. V gave up 4 bases and J gave up 4 bases; unmatched junction bases: 15. This CDR3 region has 19 residues. Germline-derived CDR1 and CDR2 are ENHRY and SYGVKD. CDR3 sequence: CAISGGVSGGADRYNEQFF. CDR3 nucleotide sequence: TGTGCCATCAGTGGTGGGGTTAGCGGGGGGGCGGATAGGTACAATGAGCAGTTCTTC.

This clone was seen only a few times. The V and J genes are TRBV9 and TRBJ1-4, with D possibly TRBD1 on 5 matching bases. The germline CDR1 and CDR2 sequences are SGDLS and YYNGEE. The CDR3 covers 15 residues. V was pared by 0 bases and J by 3 bases, with 9 bases between. DNA of the CDR3: TGTGCCAGCAGCGTAGGGCCAGGGTCTAATGAAAAACTGTTTTTT. Protein sequence: CASSVGPGSNEKLFF.

The rearrangement uses TRBV6-4 and TRBJ1-1, with no clear D. The CDR3 runs to 13 residues. With 5 bases removed from V and 1 base from J, the gap between germline ends came to 8 bases. The germline V gene has CDR1 MRHNA and CDR2 SNTAGT. CDR3 DNA sequence: TGTGCCAGCAGTCAACAGAAGAACACTGAAGCTTTCTTT. It is translated as CASSQQKNTEAFF.

The genes are TRBV6-6 and TRBJ2-1; D remains unclear. The length of the CDR3 is 16 residues. CDR1 MNHNY and CDR2 SVGAGI come from the germline V gene (reference sequence). The V end lost 5 bases, the J end lost 3 bases, and 17 bases lay between the germline ends. CDR3 region: CASSPRSPTLYNEQFF. The CDR3 DNA reads as TGTGCCAGCAGTCCTAGATCCCCTACACTCTACAATGAGCAGTTCTTC.

V usage is TRBV5-1 and J usage is TRBJ1-2, with 8 bases aligning to TRBD1. Trimming took 3 bases from V and 2 from J; bases not matched to a gene: 6. This CDR3 region has 15 residues. The germline V gene has CDR1 SGHRS and CDR2 YFSETQ. CDR3 sequence reads: CASSYGQGENYGYTF. CDR3 bases: TGCGCCAGCAGCTATGGACAGGGTGAAAACTATGGCTACACCTTC.

The rearrangement uses TRBV28 and TRBJ2-7, with 8 positions matching TRBD1. V was pared by 6 bases and J by 2 bases, with 6 bases of the junction left unmatched. CDR1 MDHEN and CDR2 SYDVKM come from the germline V gene. CDR3 size: 14 residues. The CDR3 DNA follows: TGTGCCAGCAGGACAGGGGATCGGGCCTACGAGCAGTACTTC. Protein product: CASRTGDRAYEQYF.

The table lists this clone with a few counts. V usage is TRBV11-3 and J usage is TRBJ2-3; a weak D match, TRBD1 (5 bases). This CDR3 has 17 residues. V was clipped by 5 bases and J by 0 bases, with 18 bases between them. CDR1 is SGHNT, CDR2 YENEEA, per germline. The CDR3 region is CASSKKTTAASTDTQYF. The CDR3 DNA is TGTGCCAGCAGCAAGAAGACGACAGCCGCTAGCACAGATACGCAGTATTTT.

This sequence joins TRBV18 and TRBJ2-7; D gene uncertain. This CDR3 region has 12 residues. CDR1 and CDR2 from the germline V gene are KGHSH and LQKENI. V was shortened by 4 bases and J by 7 bases, with 11 bases between the two germline ends. The CDR3 DNA reads TGTGCCAGCTCACAGGCGGCGTTGGAGCAGTACTTC. Its protein product is CASSQAALEQYF.